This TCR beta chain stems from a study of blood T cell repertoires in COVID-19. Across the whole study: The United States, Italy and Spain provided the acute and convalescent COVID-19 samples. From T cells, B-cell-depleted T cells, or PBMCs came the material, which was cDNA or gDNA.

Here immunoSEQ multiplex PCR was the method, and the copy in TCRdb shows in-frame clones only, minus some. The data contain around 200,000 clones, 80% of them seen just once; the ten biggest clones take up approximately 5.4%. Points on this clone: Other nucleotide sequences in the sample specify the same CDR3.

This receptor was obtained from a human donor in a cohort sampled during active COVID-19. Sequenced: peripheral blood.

The CDR3, as DNA: TGTGCCAGCAGCGTCGGACTAGCGGGAGGTGGCGAGCAGTACTTC. Its protein product is CASSVGLAGGGEQYF. The gene calls are TRBV9 and TRBJ2-7, with TRBD2 identical over 14 bases. Per germline, CDR1 SGDLS and CDR2 YYNGEE. V lost 2 bases, J lost 6 bases, and 4 bases stayed unmatched. This CDR3 has 15 amino acids. The complete variable domain, with remaining parts taken from reference TRBV9 and TRBJ2-7, reads DSGVTQTPKHLITATGQRVTLRCSPRSGDLSVYWYQQSLDQGLQFLIQYYNGEERAKGNILERFSAQQFPDLHSELNLSSLELGDSALYFCASSVGLAGGGEQYFGPGTRLTVT.